This T cell receptor (beta chain) was recorded in a study of blood T cell repertoires in COVID-19. Study information: Samples representing acute and convalescent COVID-19 were sourced from the United States, Italy and Spain. Sources were T cells, B-cell-depleted T cells, or PBMCs; the material itself was cDNA or gDNA.

Seattle patients were enrolled while actively infected and followed longitudinally. The CDR3 spans 16 residues. Study processing details: The authors estimated nucleated cell counts from reference gene primer amplification. Only in-frame clones appear in the TCRdb table, and some are missing; sequencing was by immunoSEQ multiplex PCR. V and J calls and clone size are given by that table; D and trimming were obtained from the DNA. The top ten clones hold approximately 8% of a sample with under 200,000 clones, about 80% of them seen once. The J gene is TRBJ2-7, the V gene TRBV21-1; the table gives TRBD2 as D, unverified against the DNA. TRBV21-1 is marked as a pseudogene. The sequence was collected from a woman aged 55-69 years with COVID-19, enrolled during active disease. Material: peripheral blood. CDR3 loop: CASSKAHPILPYEQYV. The CDR3 nucleotides read TGTGCCAGCAGCAAAGCGCACCCAATACTCCCCTACGAGCAGTACGTC.